The sequence of this T cell receptor (beta chain) was determined in a study of human T cells and chemical hapten exposure. Background on the study: Minor pooled library volume differences mainly drove per-sample TCR yield variation.

TCRdb analysed the RACE reads with MiXCR anew, one entry per CDR3 protein. Of roughly 140,000 distinct CDR3 sequences listed, about an eighth are singletons. Time point of the sample: patch test 2, 6 weeks after DPC sensitization. As for treatment: therapeutic diphenylcyclopropenone sensitization with weekly scalp DPC. CDR1 is LGHNT and CDR2 is FRNRAP in the germline V gene. The CDR3 is 13 amino acids. Trimming removed 4 bases from V and 0 bases from J, with 6 bases in between. The TCR comes from a woman in her forties or fifties with alopecia areata. Some clones in this sample may be carry-over from other donors' samples. Sequences were derived from whole blood, sampled in connection with sensitization to the hapten diphenylcyclopropenone (DPC). The chain uses TRBV12-5 and TRBJ1-1; no definite D call. CDR3 DNA sequence: TGTGCTAGTGGTTCCGGGGTGAACACTGAAGCTTTCTTT. It encodes CASGSGVNTEAFF.